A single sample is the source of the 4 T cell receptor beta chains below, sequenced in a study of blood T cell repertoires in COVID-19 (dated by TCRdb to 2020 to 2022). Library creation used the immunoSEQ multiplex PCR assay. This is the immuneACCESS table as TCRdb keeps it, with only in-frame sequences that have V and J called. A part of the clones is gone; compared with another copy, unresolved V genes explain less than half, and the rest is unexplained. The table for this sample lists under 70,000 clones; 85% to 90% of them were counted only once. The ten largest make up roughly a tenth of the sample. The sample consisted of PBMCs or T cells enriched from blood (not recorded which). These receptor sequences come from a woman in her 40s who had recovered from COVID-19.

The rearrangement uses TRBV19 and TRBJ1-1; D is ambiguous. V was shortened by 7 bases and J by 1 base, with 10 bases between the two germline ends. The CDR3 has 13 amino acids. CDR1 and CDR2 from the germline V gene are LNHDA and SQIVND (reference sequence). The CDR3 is CASMRTGNTEAFF. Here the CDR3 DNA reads TGTGCCAGTATGCGTACCGGGAACACTGAAGCTTTCTTT.

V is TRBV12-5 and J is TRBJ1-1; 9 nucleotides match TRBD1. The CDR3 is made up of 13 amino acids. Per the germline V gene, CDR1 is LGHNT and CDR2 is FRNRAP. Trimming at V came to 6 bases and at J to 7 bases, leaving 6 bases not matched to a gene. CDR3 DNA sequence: TGTGCTAGTGGACATGGGACAGGGTTTGAAGCTTTCTTT. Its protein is CASGHGTGFEAFF.

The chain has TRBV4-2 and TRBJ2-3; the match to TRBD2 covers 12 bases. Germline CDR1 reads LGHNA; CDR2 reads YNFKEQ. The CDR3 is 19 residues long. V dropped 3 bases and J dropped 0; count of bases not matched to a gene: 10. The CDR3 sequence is CASSHQTSGGLSSTDTQYF. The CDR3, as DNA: TGTGCCAGCAGCCACCAAACTAGCGGGGGGCTCTCCAGCACAGATACGCAGTATTTT.

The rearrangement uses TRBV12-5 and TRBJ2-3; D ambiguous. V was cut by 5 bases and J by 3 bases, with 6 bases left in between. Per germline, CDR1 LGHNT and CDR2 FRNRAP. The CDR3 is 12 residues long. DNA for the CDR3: TGTGCTAGTGGTCCCCGGACAGATACGCAGTATTTT. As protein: CASGPRTDTQYF.